This record concerns one T cell receptor beta chain sequence. It has no known antigen specificity. Base qualities are not recorded, but no much larger clone differs from it by a single base. The approximately 40 donors, aged 6 to 90 years, were systemically healthy Caucasian individuals from Russia. Each donor gave about 9.7 milliliters of peripheral blood, drawn into EDTA-treated Vacutainer tubes. Ficoll-Paque density-gradient centrifugation was used to isolate PBMCs, with at least 6.5 million per sample. Total RNA, at least 6 micrograms per sample, was extracted from PBMCs with Trizol reagent. Naive CD45RAhigh/CD27high T cell percentages were measured by flow cytometry on a PBMC aliquot from every donor. The library was prepared using 5' RACE. The run used an Illumina HiSeq 2500. A second PCR of about 6 to 12 cycles was performed with a sample-barcoded 5' primer and a J-beta primer mix. Each TCR beta cDNA molecule received a unique molecular identifier from a template-switch 5' adaptor carrying 12 random nucleotides. Each sample yielded at least 3 million CDR3-containing paired-end reads. All of the RNA was converted into first-strand cDNA using the Mint cDNA synthesis kit, with a TRBC-specific oligonucleotide serving as the primer. All cDNA was treated with uracil-DNA glycosylase and then went through a first 18-cycle PCR with the universal primers M1SS and BC2_uni_R. The published analysis was carried out like this. Normalization of each sample was performed by random selection of 1 million high-quality reads, each carrying a distinct molecular identifier. Reads sharing molecular identifiers were discarded rather than binned into consensus sequences. MiTCR, run with a Q25 quality threshold and the strictest error-elimination algorithm, handled CDR3 identification, clonotype clustering and error correction. A nonparametric unseen species model using Euler transformation provided a lower-bound estimate of total TCR beta diversity. TCRdb itself trimmed the public reads at Q25 with fastp, ran MiXCR and retained productive beta chains. Each record represents a unique CDR3 protein, reported with the most common genes and DNA among its rows. These V and J calls are TCRdb output, not the study's own analysis. Here the sample has roughly 800,000 distinct CDR3 sequences; roughly 25% occur a single time. Of the sample, about 3% falls within the top ten clones.

CDR1 and CDR2 are read off the germline V gene as SGHTA and FQGTGA. At the junction V is shortened by 7 bases and J by 5 bases; bases outside the gene matches: 8. From cysteine to phenylalanine, the CDR3 is 15 amino acids long. The CDR3 DNA has 45 bases and is translated from base 1. This record comes from a study of blood T cells in healthy people across ages (dated by TCRdb to between 2014 and 2017). Broadly, across the study: Template switching captured roughly one uniquely barcoded TCR beta cDNA molecule per two T cells in model experiments. Using deep sequencing normalized with unique cDNA molecular identifiers, the study measured how TCR beta repertoire diversity changes with age. The donors were divided into four age groups: young (average about 16 years), middle-aged (approximately 42), aged (around 59) and long-lived (roughly 86). For two donors (one aged 18 to 29 and one aged 80 or older), the study analyzed two additional independent replicas of 1 million unique cDNA reads from the same blood draw.

Here is what the overall study found, with its caveats: Observed TCR beta diversity per million T cells fell roughly linearly with age, and a significant reduction was already apparent by age around 39. Donor CMV infection status was unknown, potentially confounding age-related changes in expanded clonotypes. Estimates of total diversity from one million sequenced T cells were regarded as lower bounds and underestimates. There was a strong correlation between observed TCR beta diversity and the percentage of naive T cells measured by flow cytometry. Conclusive comparison of naive and antigen-experienced compartments was prevented by the profiling of bulk unsorted PBMCs. The long-lived group showed more naive CD4+ T cells, fewer expanded clones and increased TCR diversity than the aged group, suggesting age selection.

These sequences were also reported in another study, on T cells of mothers and their children. As that second study puts it: Nine systemically healthy Caucasian individuals served as donors, namely three mothers together with their six children. cDNA synthesis consumed the entire amount of extracted RNA, loaded at roughly 1.5 ug RNA in each 15 ul reaction. In the second PCR, sample barcodes and 2-4 random nucleotides were introduced via the M1S primer. Each mother yielded over 9 million TCR beta CDR3 reads and each child roughly 3 million reads. Thymic selection shapes the output of TCR recombination in a similar way in related and unrelated pairs, and inherited differences have a minor effect. Normalized repertoire overlap in related mother-child pairs was always slightly higher than in unrelated mother-child pairs, but the difference was never significant. No persistent microchimeric T cell clones were found, with a detection sensitivity of approximately 100 clones per million clonotypes. In the study, deep NGS was used to compare the TCR beta repertoires of mothers and children, and features distinguishing related mother-child pairs from unrelated individuals were sought. On average, the children were around 11 +/- 4 years old, while the mothers were approximately 40 +/- 4 years old. After adapter ligation was performed with NEBNext reagents, the libraries were sequenced on an Illumina HiSeq 2000 with 100+100 nt paired-end reads. Mother and child libraries were prepared a month apart and sequenced in separate runs to prevent cross-contamination. Each donor had between roughly 450,000 and 2,100,000 distinct TCR beta clonotypes identified. Naive TCR beta clonotypes were estimated from low-frequency clonotypes matched to each donor's FACS-determined naive share, without sorting.

Material: blood. The TCR comes from a boy younger than 18 in good health. The chain employs TRBV7-3 and TRBJ2-5, and TRBD2 matches 12 of the central bases. For the CDR3, the sequence is CASTPSGGARETQYF. The DNA sequence is given as TGTGCCAGCACCCCTAGCGGGGGGGCCCGGGAGACCCAGTACTTC. The reference TRBV7-3 and TRBJ2-5 proteins fill in what lies around the CDR3, so the full variable domain reads GAGVSQTPSNKVTEKGKYVELRCDPISGHTALYWYRQSLGQGPEFLIYFQGTGAADDSGLPNDRFFAVRPEGSVSTLKIQRTERGDSAVYLCASTPSGGARETQYFGPGTRLLVL.